The 16 T cell receptor beta chains in this list originate from one sample, sequenced in a study of cytomegalovirus exposure and HLA in healthy donors. Clones were read by immunoSEQ multiplex PCR, and TCRdb kept only the in-frame ones, dropping some. In the table there are about 120,000 clones, approximately 91% of which are singletons. Specimen: PBMCs. These receptors were obtained from a man aged 18 to 35 in good health and CMV-seropositive.

A few counts support this clone. The gene calls are TRBV6-5 and TRBJ1-6; 7 nucleotides match TRBD1. Germline trimming cut 4 bases from V and 6 bases from J; bases unmatched to any gene: 3. In germline, CDR1 is MNHEY, CDR2 SVGAGI. The CDR3 extends over 14 amino acids. The CDR3 protein is CASSSGQLNSPLHF. The CDR3 coding sequence is TGTGCCAGCAGTTCGGGACAGCTTAATTCACCCCTCCACTTT.

This clone was seen just once. V usage is TRBV6-1 and J usage is TRBJ1-1; D may be TRBD1 (5 bases). This CDR3 has 15 amino acids. Trimming pared 5 bases from V and 0 bases from J, leaving 13 bases between. From germline, CDR1 is MNHNS and CDR2 SASEGT. CDR3 residues: CASSLGGGMNTEAFF. The CDR3 DNA follows: TGTGCCAGCAGTCTCGGGGGGGGGATGAACACTGAAGCTTTCTTT.

This sequence joins TRBV7-6 and TRBJ2-2, with TRBD1 matching over 9 bases. Trimming took 5 bases from V and 5 from J; bases not matched to a gene: 9. The CDR3 sequence is 16 residues long. Looked up from germline, CDR1 is SGHVS and CDR2 is FNYEAQ. The CDR3 is CASSRPGQGVTGELFF. CDR3 DNA: TGTGCCAGCAGCCGCCCGGGACAGGGTGTGACCGGGGAGCTGTTTTTT.

The chain combines TRBV7-2 with TRBJ2-2; TRBD2 agrees at 12 bases. The V gene end was trimmed by 6 bases and the J gene end by 5 bases; junction bases not matched to a gene: 1. The CDR3 is made up of 14 amino acids. Germline CDR1 is SGHTA and CDR2 is FQGNSA. The CDR3 region has the DNA TGTGCCAGCAGGACTAGCGGGGGAACCGGGGAGCTGTTTTTT. This sequence encodes CASRTSGGTGELFF.

The chain uses TRBV4-2 and TRBJ2-6; 9 nucleotides line up with TRBD1. Germline CDR1 reads LGHNA; CDR2 reads YNFKEQ. The J segment lost 0 bases and the V segment lost 4 bases, leaving 1 base of the junction unmatched. The CDR3 sequence is 16 residues long. The CDR3 region has the DNA TGTGCCAGCAGCCCGACAGGGGGCTCTGGGGCCAACGTCCTGACTTTC. It encodes CASSPTGGSGANVLTF.

This clone was found a few times. The chain has TRBV28 and TRBJ2-5; D gene ambiguous. The length of the CDR3 is 12 residues. CDR1 and CDR2 from the germline V gene are MDHEN and SYDVKM. Trimming took 4 bases from V and 0 from J, leaving 3 bases between them. DNA of the CDR3: TGTGCCAGCAGTTCCTACCAAGAGACCCAGTACTTC. Its translation is CASSSYQETQYF.

This rearrangement joins TRBV4-2 to TRBJ2-2, with D perhaps matching TRBD1 (6 bases). This CDR3 is 15 amino acids long. Deletions cut 1 base from V and 4 bases from J, with 10 bases between. CDR1 is LGHNA and CDR2 is YNFKEQ in the germline V gene. CDR3 loop: CASSQVTGSTGELFF. CDR3 nucleotide sequence: TGTGCCAGCAGCCAAGTCACAGGGTCCACCGGGGAGCTGTTTTTT.

V is TRBV7-6 and J is TRBJ2-5, with a possible D match to TRBD2 (5 bases). CDR3 length: 12 residues. V was cut by 6 bases and J by 5 bases, with 10 bases left in between. Per germline, CDR1 SGHVS and CDR2 FNYEAQ. CDR3 in DNA: TGTGCCAGCAGTTCTACGGGGGAGACCCAGTACTTC. This translates into CASSSTGETQYF.

The rearrangement links TRBV4-2 to TRBJ2-7; possibly TRBD1 for D (6 bases). There are 16 residues in the CDR3. Germline V gives CDR1 LGHNA, CDR2 YNFKEQ. V dropped 5 bases and J dropped 2 bases, with 19 bases sitting between them. The CDR3 DNA follows: TGTGCCAGCAGCGGGCATATGGGACAAGGAGCCTACGAGCAGTACTTC. Translated, it gives CASSGHMGQGAYEQYF.

This chain connects TRBV10-3 to TRBJ1-1, with D hard to call. Germline assignment: CDR1 ENHRY and CDR2 SYGVKD. CDR3 length: 11 amino acids. V was pared by 10 bases and J by 1 base, with 7 bases between. The CDR3 sequence is CATGSNTEAFF. CDR3 sequence (DNA): TGTGCCACCGGGTCGAACACTGAAGCTTTCTTT.

The chain joins TRBV12-5 to TRBJ1-4, with D possibly matching TRBD1 (6 bases). CDR1 is LGHNT and CDR2 is FRNRAP in the germline V gene. This CDR3 spans 16 amino acids. Trimming cost V 0 bases and J 12 bases, with 20 bases left between them. For the CDR3, the DNA is TGTGCTAGTGGTTTGGTACTGGACAGACCTCTGCGGGAACTGTTTTTT. Translated, it gives CASGLVLDRPLRELFF.

The gene calls are TRBV7-2 and TRBJ2-1, with 9 nucleotides matching TRBD1. The germline CDR1 and CDR2 sequences are SGHTA and FQGNSA. The junction had 17 bases not matched to a gene; V was cut back by 5 bases and J by 6 bases. This CDR3 region has 18 residues. The CDR3 DNA reads TGTGCCAGCAGCCTAGGGGGGACAGGGATCATCATACCCAATGAGCAGTTCTTC. It is translated as CASSLGGTGIIIPNEQFF.

The chain recombines TRBV5-6 with TRBJ1-2, with TRBD1 as a possible D gene (5 bases). Trimming removed 4 bases at V and 8 bases at J, with 15 bases between. This CDR3 contains 13 residues. Germline CDR1 and CDR2: SGHDT and YYEEEE. CDR3 loop: CASSLDRQWGYTF. The CDR3 region has the DNA TGTGCCAGCAGCCTTGACCGACAGTGGGGCTACACCTTC.

V and J are TRBV5-6 and TRBJ2-3; 7 nucleotides match TRBD1. Germline loops: CDR1 SGHDT, CDR2 YYEEEE. CDR3 length equals 15 residues. The J segment lost 0 bases and the V segment lost 6 bases, leaving 7 bases of the junction unmatched. CDR3 region: CASIRFRGSTDTQYF. The CDR3 nucleotides are TGTGCCAGCATCAGATTCAGGGGGAGCACAGATACGCAGTATTTT.

The chain links TRBV7-9 to TRBJ1-2, with a possible D match to TRBD1 (5 bases). This CDR3 region has 15 residues. Trimming pared 5 bases from V and 3 bases from J, leaving 16 bases between. CDR1 is SEHNR, CDR2 FQNEAQ, per germline (reference sequence). CDR3 residues: CASSKMGGIDYGYTF. The CDR3 DNA follows: TGTGCCAGCAGCAAGATGGGGGGAATCGACTATGGCTACACCTTC.

The rearrangement joins TRBV5-4 to TRBJ2-3, with TRBD1 as a possible D gene (6 bases). CDR3 size: 14 residues. V was shortened by 4 bases and J by 2 bases, with 11 bases between the two germline ends. In germline, CDR1 is SGHNT, CDR2 YYREEE (reference sequence). Here the CDR3 reads CASSPGHFTDTQYF. Written as DNA, the CDR3 is TGTGCCAGCAGCCCGGGACACTTCACAGATACGCAGTATTTT.